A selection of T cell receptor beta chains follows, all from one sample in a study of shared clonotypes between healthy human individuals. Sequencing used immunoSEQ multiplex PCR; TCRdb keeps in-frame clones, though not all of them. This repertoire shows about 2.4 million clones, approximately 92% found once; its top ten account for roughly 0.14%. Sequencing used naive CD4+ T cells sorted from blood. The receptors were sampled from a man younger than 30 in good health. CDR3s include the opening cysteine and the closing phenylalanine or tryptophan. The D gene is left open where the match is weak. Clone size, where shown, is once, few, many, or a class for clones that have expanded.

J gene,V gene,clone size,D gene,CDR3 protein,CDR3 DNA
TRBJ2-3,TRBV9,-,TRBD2,CASSVVLAGEVTQYF,TGTGCCAGCAGCGTAGTCCTAGCGGGAGAGGTTACGCAGTATTTT
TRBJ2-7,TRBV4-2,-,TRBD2,CASSQDKVVRLAGMTSYEQYF,TGTGCCAGCAGCCAAGATAAGGTTGTCCGACTAGCGGGGATGACGTCCTACGAGCAGTACTTC
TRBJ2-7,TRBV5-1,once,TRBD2,CASSVGLSGSPYEQYF,TGCGCCAGCAGCGTCGGGTTGAGCGGGAGCCCCTACGAGCAGTACTTC
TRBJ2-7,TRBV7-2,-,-,CASSSSSAGSYEQYF,TGTGCCAGCAGCTCCTCCTCCGCAGGCTCCTACGAGCAGTACTTC
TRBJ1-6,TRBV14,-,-,CASSHEPVESSALHF,TGTGCCAGCAGCCACGAGCCGGTAGAGAGTTCGGCCCTCCACTTT
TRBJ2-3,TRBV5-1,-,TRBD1,CASSLEGQARTDTQYF,TGCGCCAGCAGCTTGGAGGGACAGGCCCGTACAGATACGCAGTATTTT
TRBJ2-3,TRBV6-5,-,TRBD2,CASSHVAGERNTQYF,TGTGCCAGCAGTCACGTAGCGGGGGAAAGGAATACGCAGTATTTT
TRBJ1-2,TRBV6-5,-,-,CASSHTGTANYGYTF,TGTGCCAGCAGCCATACCGGGACGGCTAACTATGGCTACACCTTC
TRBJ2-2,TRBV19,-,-,CASSMVSNTGELFF,TGTGCCAGTTCTATGGTCTCGAACACCGGGGAGCTGTTTTTT
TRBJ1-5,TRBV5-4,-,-,CASSLEPGSGNQPQHF,TGTGCCAGCAGCTTGGAGCCGGGGTCGGGCAATCAGCCCCAGCATTTT
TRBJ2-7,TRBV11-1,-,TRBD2,CASSLRPRGAYYEQYF,TGTGCCAGCAGCTTACGGCCGCGGGGGGCTTACTACGAGCAGTACTTC
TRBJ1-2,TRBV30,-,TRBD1,CAWSFGVMGRQGVNYGYTF,TGTGCCTGGAGTTTCGGGGTTATGGGACGACAGGGAGTGAACTATGGCTACACCTTC
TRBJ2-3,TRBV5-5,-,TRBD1,CASSLQGASTDTQYF,TGTGCCAGCAGCTTACAGGGGGCAAGCACAGATACGCAGTATTTT
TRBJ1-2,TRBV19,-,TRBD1,CASSIPSGTDLYGYTF,TGTGCCAGTAGTATTCCGTCCGGGACAGACCTCTATGGCTACACCTTC
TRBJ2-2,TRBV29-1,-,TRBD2,CSVLGLAGSTGELFF,TGCAGCGTGCTGGGACTAGCGGGGAGCACCGGGGAGCTGTTTTTT
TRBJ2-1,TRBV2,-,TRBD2,CASSALTSGNLNEQFF,TGTGCCAGCAGCGCCCTAACTAGCGGGAATTTAAATGAGCAGTTCTTC
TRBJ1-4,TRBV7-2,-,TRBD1,CASSSDRVTEKLFF,TGTGCCAGCAGCTCTGACAGGGTTACTGAAAAACTGTTTTTT